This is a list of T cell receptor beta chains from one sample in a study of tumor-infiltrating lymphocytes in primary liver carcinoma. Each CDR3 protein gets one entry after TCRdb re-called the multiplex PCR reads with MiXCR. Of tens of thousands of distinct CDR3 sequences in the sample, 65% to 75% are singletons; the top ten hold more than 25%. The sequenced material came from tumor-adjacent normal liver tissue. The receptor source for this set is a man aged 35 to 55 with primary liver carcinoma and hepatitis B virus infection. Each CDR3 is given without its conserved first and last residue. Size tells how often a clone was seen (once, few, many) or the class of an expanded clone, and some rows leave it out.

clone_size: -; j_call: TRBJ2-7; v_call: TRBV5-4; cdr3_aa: VSSLDRVNLYEQY
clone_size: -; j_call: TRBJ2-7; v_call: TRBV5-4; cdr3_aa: ASSWDYRPYKQY
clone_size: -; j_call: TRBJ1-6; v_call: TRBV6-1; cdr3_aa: ASREWDTNNSPLH
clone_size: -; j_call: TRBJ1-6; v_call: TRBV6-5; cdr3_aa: ATSYEQGLNSPLH
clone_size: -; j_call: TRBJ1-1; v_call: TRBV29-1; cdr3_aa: SVESNWSTEAF
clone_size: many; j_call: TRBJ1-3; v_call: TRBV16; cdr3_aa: ASSQSIHTIY
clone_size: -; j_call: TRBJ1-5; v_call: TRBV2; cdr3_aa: ASSEGFQGQPQH
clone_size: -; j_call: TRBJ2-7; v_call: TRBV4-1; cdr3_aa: ASSHAGSTTYEQY
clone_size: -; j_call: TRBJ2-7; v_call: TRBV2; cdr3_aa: ASTQDRTASSYEQY
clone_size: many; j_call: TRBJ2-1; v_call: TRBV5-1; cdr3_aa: ASSKRLAGRDEQF
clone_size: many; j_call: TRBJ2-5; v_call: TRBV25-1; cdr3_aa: ASSELYKGRDETQY
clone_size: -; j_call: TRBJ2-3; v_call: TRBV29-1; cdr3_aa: STRPRERVTDTQY
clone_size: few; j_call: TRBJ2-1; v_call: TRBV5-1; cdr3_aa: ASTHGLAGIYNEQC
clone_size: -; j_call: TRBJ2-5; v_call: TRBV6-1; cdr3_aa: ASCDRGRETQY
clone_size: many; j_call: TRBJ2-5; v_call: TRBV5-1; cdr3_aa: ASSYQGAQETQY
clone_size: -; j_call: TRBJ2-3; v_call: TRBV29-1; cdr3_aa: SARATRGTDTQY
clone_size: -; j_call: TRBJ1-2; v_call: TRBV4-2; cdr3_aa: ASSQDTGTVST
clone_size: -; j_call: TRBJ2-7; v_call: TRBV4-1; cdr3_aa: ASSQGPVYEQY
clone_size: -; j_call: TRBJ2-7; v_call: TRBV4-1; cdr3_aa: ANSRAGAGHSYEQY
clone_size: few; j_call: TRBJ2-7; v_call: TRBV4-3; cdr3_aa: ASCQVGESEQY
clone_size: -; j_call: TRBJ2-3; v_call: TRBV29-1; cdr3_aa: SVEVWQRGTDTQY
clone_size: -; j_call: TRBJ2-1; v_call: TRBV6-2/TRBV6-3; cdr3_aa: ASRNGGEQF
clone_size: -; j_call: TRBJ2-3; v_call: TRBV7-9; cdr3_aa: ARSSKPGLNTDTQY
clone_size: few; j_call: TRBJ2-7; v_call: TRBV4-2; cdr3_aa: TSSPGSGSYDQY
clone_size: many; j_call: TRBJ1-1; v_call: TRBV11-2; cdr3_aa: ASSLAEGSAF
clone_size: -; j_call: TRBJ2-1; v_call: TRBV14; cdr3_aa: ASSSPGDSSYNEQF
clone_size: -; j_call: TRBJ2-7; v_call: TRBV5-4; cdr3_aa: ASNWGYRHYEQY
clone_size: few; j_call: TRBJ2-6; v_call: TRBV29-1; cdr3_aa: SVNTTGTGADGANVLT
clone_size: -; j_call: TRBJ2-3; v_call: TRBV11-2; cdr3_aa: ASSLTGKGGYKDTHY
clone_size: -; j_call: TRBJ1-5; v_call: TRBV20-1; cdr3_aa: STTPGRVQPQH
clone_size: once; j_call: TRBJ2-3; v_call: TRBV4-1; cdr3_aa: AKSQAGNVDTQY
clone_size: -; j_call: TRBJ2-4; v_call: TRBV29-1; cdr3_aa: SVEKAVLAKNIQY
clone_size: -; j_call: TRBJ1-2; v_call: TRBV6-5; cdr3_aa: ASSPTRRVNYGYT
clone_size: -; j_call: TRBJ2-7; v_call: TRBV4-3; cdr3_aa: DGSQGHPLGQVPYEQY
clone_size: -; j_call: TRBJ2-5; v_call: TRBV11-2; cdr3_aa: ARSEQVEVETQY
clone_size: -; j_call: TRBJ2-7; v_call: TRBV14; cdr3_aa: TSSQDYGSYEQY
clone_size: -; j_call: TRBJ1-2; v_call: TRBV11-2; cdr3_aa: ASSLGTGRFRFT
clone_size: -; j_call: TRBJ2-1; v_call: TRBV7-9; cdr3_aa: ASSFDLAVDNEQI
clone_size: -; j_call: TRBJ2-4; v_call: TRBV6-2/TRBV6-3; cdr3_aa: TSSYSRDAGIANNIQY
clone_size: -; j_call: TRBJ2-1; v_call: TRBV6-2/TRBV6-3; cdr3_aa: ASSTTGHGEQF
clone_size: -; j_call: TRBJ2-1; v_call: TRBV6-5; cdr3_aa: ACSYGGTSGTNERF